The 25 T cell receptor beta chains below were found in one sample sequenced in a study of cytomegalovirus exposure and HLA in healthy donors. Primers included in the PCR were 60 Vbeta and 13 Jbeta primers. Clones were sequenced by immunoSEQ multiplex PCR, and TCRdb holds only the in-frame ones, with some missing. The data show around 92,000 clones, around 74% seen once. Sequencing was performed on PBMCs. The receptor source for this set is a woman aged 70-85 years in good health and CMV-seropositive.

The rearrangement joins TRBV7-3 to TRBJ2-4; perhaps TRBD1 as D (6 bases). Germline V lookup: CDR1 SGHTA, CDR2 FQGTGA. V was clipped by 1 base and J by 7 bases, with 8 bases between them. This CDR3 comprises 13 residues. CDR3 protein: CASSLIQGNIQYF. The CDR3, as DNA: TGTGCCAGCAGCTTAATTCAGGGGAACATTCAGTACTTC.

The chain employs TRBV4-1 and TRBJ1-4; 8 bases are a match to TRBD1. This CDR3 region has 16 residues. Trimming at V came to 0 bases and at J to 8 bases, leaving 8 bases not matched to a gene. Germline V gene sequence: CDR1 MGHRA, CDR2 YSYEKL. The CDR3 region has the DNA TGCGCCAGCAGCCAAGAGGCGGCAGGGGGCTACGAAAAACTGTTTTTT. The encoded protein is CASSQEAAGGYEKLFF.

The chain combines TRBV4-1 with TRBJ2-5, with D unclear. The end of the DNA fits TRBJ2-7 better, so the J call may be wrong. Germline-derived CDR1 and CDR2 are MGHRA and YSYEKL. This CDR3 is 15 amino acids long. The CDR3 nucleotides are TGCGCCAGCAGCCAAGGGTGGGCCCTCTCCTACGAGCAGTACTTC. Translated, it gives CASSQGWALSYEQYF.

The rearrangement joins TRBV5-1 to TRBJ1-1; 7 bases agree with TRBD1. There are 14 residues in the CDR3. Germline V lookup: CDR1 SGHRS, CDR2 YFSETQ. Unmatched junction bases numbered 4, after V lost 4 bases and J lost 1 base. The CDR3 region is CASSIQGTNTEAFF. CDR3 nucleotides: TGCGCCAGCAGCATACAGGGGACGAACACTGAAGCTTTCTTT.

The V call is TRBV5-3, the J call TRBJ1-1; maybe TRBD1 (6 bases). TRBV5-3 has ORF status, its function being uncertain. Trimming took 4 bases from V and 4 from J, leaving 11 bases between them. This CDR3 contains 13 residues. The CDR3 protein is CARSPTGSTEAFF. In DNA form, the CDR3 reads TGTGCCAGAAGCCCGACAGGAAGCACTGAAGCTTTCTTT.

The V call is TRBV5-1, the J call TRBJ1-4; 9 nucleotides agree with TRBD1. Trimming cost V 9 bases and J 5 bases; bases outside gene matches: 8. The CDR3 runs 14 residues. Looked up from germline, CDR1 is SGHRS and CDR2 is YFSETQ. This chain's CDR3 is CATSRGTGNEKLFF. The DNA of the CDR3 is TGCGCCACAAGTCGGGGGACAGGGAATGAAAAACTGTTTTTT. Looking up the rest from reference TRBV5-1 and TRBJ1-4 gives the full variable domain: KAGVTQTPRYLIKTRGQQVTLSCSPISGHRSVSWYQQTPGQGLQFLFEYFSETQRNKGNFPGRFSGRQFSNSRSEMNVSTLELGDSALYLCATSRGTGNEKLFFGSGTQLSVL.

The chain is built from TRBV7-2 and TRBJ2-7; tentative D call: TRBD1 (6 bases). Germline V gene sequence: CDR1 SGHTA, CDR2 FQGNSA. V was cut by 4 bases and J by 5 bases, with 27 bases left in between. The CDR3 loop spans 18 amino acids. In DNA form, the CDR3 reads TGTGCCAGCAGCTCAAGAACCGACAGGACGACCCGTCCCAACGAGCAGTACTTC. The encoded protein is CASSSRTDRTTRPNEQYF.

Note on this clone: The final CDR3 position lacks the conserved phenylalanine or tryptophan, pointing to a likely read error. The genes are TRBV6-1 and TRBJ1-2; 7 nucleotides match TRBD1. Trimming cost V 5 bases and J 5 bases; bases outside gene matches: 11. Germline CDR1 is MNHNS and CDR2 is SASEGT. The CDR3 has 15 amino acids. In DNA, the CDR3 is TGTGCCAGCAGTTCTACAGGGGAAAGTGCATATGGCTACACCCTC. Translation: CASSSTGESAYGYTL.

The genes are TRBV5-4 and TRBJ2-2; 13 positions match TRBD2. In germline, CDR1 is SGHNT, CDR2 YYREEE (reference sequence). This CDR3 is built from 17 residues. V lost 6 bases to trimming and J lost 0 bases; unmatched junction nucleotides: 5. The CDR3 DNA follows: TGTGCCAGCAAGACTAGCGGGGGGTACGCGAACACCGGGGAGCTGTTTTTT. It translates to CASKTSGGYANTGELFF.

Only a few counts were recorded for this clone. The genes are TRBV5-1 and TRBJ2-3; D is ambiguous. CDR1 and CDR2 (germline): SGHRS, YFSETQ. The CDR3 covers 14 residues. With 0 bases removed from V and 6 bases from J, the gap between germline ends came to 11 bases. CDR3 protein: CASSLGYQADTQYF. CDR3 in DNA: TGCGCCAGCAGCTTGGGGTACCAAGCGGATACGCAGTATTTT.

The rearrangement joins TRBV6-6 to TRBJ2-7, with 7 bases fitting TRBD1. The CDR3 covers 16 residues. The germline gives CDR1 MNHNY, CDR2 SVGAGI (reference sequence). With V trimmed by 6 bases and J by 2 bases, 13 bases remained unmatched. In nucleotides, the CDR3 is TGTGCCAGCAGGCACCGGGGCAGGGGGTTAACCTACGAGCAGTACTTC. This encodes CASRHRGRGLTYEQYF.

This chain joins TRBV11-3 and TRBJ2-1, with D possibly being TRBD1 (5 bases). The V gene's germline CDR1 is SGHNT and CDR2 YENEEA. The V end was cut by 3 bases, the J end by 5 bases, with 11 bases between. CDR3 size: 14 residues. Here the CDR3 DNA reads TGTGCCAGCAGCTTGGGCAGGGTCCACAATGAGCAGTTCTTC. This encodes CASSLGRVHNEQFF.

V is TRBV10-3 and J is TRBJ2-1; 7 bases match TRBD1. Trimming took 4 bases from V and 3 from J; bases not matched to a gene: 6. Germline V gene sequence: CDR1 ENHRY, CDR2 SYGVKD. CDR3 size: 15 residues. The CDR3 loop reads CAISAAGGNYNEQFF. CDR3 DNA: TGTGCCATCAGTGCGGCAGGGGGAAACTACAATGAGCAGTTCTTC.

The rearrangement uses TRBV7-9 and TRBJ2-2; D gene ambiguous. V lost 4 bases and J 1 base, leaving 10 bases between the germline ends. This CDR3 contains 15 residues. CDR1 and CDR2 (germline): SEHNR, FQNEAQ (reference sequence). CDR3 amino acids: CASSSPVRNTGELFF. CDR3 DNA: TGTGCCAGCAGCTCCCCTGTTAGGAACACCGGGGAGCTGTTTTTT.

With respect to this clone: Germline and junction disagree at one end, which may indicate a read error. This chain uses TRBV6-5 with TRBJ1-2; 8 nucleotides match TRBD1. Germline CDR1 is MNHEY and CDR2 is SVGAGI. CDR3 length equals 15 residues. The CDR3, as DNA: TGTGCCGGCAGTTACTCGAGGGGACAGGATTATGGCTACACCTTC. Encoded protein: CAGSYSRGQDYGYTF.

CDR3 nucleotides: TGCGCCAGCAGCCAAGATTCGGCGGGGGGGCGGCCAGATACGCAGTATTTT. It is translated as CASSQDSAGGRPDTQYF. The J gene is TRBJ2-3, the V gene TRBV4-3; 9 positions match TRBD2. This CDR3 spans 17 amino acids. J gave up 4 bases and V 0 bases, and 8 bases lay outside the gene matches. CDR1 is LGHNA, CDR2 YSLEER, per germline.

The chain couples TRBV4-2 to TRBJ1-2; the D gene is possibly TRBD1 (6 bases). Trimming removed 1 base at V and 3 bases at J, with 6 bases between. CDR1 is LGHNA and CDR2 is YNFKEQ in the germline V gene. The CDR3 has 13 amino acids. The CDR3 nucleotides are TGTGCCAGCAGCCAAGGGACAGACTATGGCTACACCTTC. This translates into CASSQGTDYGYTF.

This clone was observed once. The chain recombines TRBV7-9 with TRBJ2-2, with no clear D. With 2 bases removed from V and 0 bases from J, the gap between germline ends came to 10 bases. CDR1 and CDR2 from the germline V gene are SEHNR and FQNEAQ (reference sequence). The CDR3 runs to 16 residues. Here the CDR3 DNA reads TGTGCCAGCAGCTTAAACGCGCAGGCGAACACCGGGGAGCTGTTTTTT. Protein: CASSLNAQANTGELFF.

Only one count was recorded for this clone. The chain combines TRBV6-1 with TRBJ1-2; 8 bases match TRBD1. The CDR3 sequence is 13 residues long. Germline V CDR1 and CDR2: MNHNS, SASEGT. The V segment lost 6 bases and the J segment 3 bases; nucleotides outside the gene matches: 3. CDR3 bases: TGTGCCAGCAGGAAACAGGGGGACTATGGCTACACCTTC. It encodes CASRKQGDYGYTF.

The chain is built from TRBV27 and TRBJ1-4; TRBD1 is a possible D gene (5 bases). Germline V lookup: CDR1 MNHEY, CDR2 SMNVEV (reference sequence). The V and J ends lost 4 bases and 0 bases respectively, with 12 bases between them. The CDR3 is 16 amino acids. CDR3 DNA sequence: TGTGCCAGCAGTTCCACCGACAGAGCAACTAATGAAAAACTGTTTTTT. It is translated as CASSSTDRATNEKLFF.

V gene TRBV29-1 combines with J gene TRBJ2-7, with D perhaps matching TRBD1 (6 bases). Trimming shortened V by 7 bases and J by 3 bases, and 13 bases separated the two germline ends. The germline V gene has CDR1 SQVTM and CDR2 ANQGSEA. This CDR3 comprises 12 residues. The chain's CDR3 is CSASWTDYEQYF. The CDR3 DNA reads as TGCAGCGCTAGCTGGACAGACTACGAGCAGTACTTC.

The chain recombines TRBV27 with TRBJ2-2, with D unclear. The CDR3 loop spans 16 amino acids. Trimming removed 3 bases from V and 2 bases from J, with 13 bases in between. Germline V lookup: CDR1 MNHEY, CDR2 SMNVEV (reference sequence). CDR3 residues: CASSFLEFGNTGELFF. CDR3 bases: TGTGCCAGCAGTTTTCTGGAGTTCGGAAACACCGGGGAGCTGTTTTTT.

V gene TRBV28 combines with J gene TRBJ2-4, with TRBD1 matching over 7 bases. The germline V gene has CDR1 MDHEN and CDR2 SYDVKM. The CDR3 is made up of 16 amino acids. J lost 0 bases, V lost 3 bases, and 5 bases had no gene match. For the CDR3, the DNA is TGTGCCAGCAGTTTTATGGGACAGCTAGCCAAAAACATTCAGTACTTC. Its translation is CASSFMGQLAKNIQYF.

This clone came up once. The chain recombines TRBV7-2 with TRBJ2-7; 8 bases line up with TRBD2. V shed 3 bases, J shed 2 bases, and the junction held 9 bases outside the gene matches. CDR3 length: 16 residues. Germline values: CDR1 SGHTA, CDR2 FQGNSA. CDR3 DNA sequence: TGTGCCAGCAGCTTGAAAGCGGGAGATCAAGCCTACGAGCAGTACTTC. As protein: CASSLKAGDQAYEQYF.

CDR3 coding DNA: TGTGCCAGCAGCGTAGTCCCACCGGGCTCCGGGACAGGGGGAGCTGAAGCTTTCTTT. It translates to CASSVVPPGSGTGGAEAFF. The V gene is TRBV9, the J gene TRBJ1-1, with 11 bases that match TRBD1. This CDR3 region has 19 residues. V lost 0 bases, J lost 6 bases, and 16 bases stayed unmatched. CDR1 and CDR2 (germline): SGDLS, YYNGEE.